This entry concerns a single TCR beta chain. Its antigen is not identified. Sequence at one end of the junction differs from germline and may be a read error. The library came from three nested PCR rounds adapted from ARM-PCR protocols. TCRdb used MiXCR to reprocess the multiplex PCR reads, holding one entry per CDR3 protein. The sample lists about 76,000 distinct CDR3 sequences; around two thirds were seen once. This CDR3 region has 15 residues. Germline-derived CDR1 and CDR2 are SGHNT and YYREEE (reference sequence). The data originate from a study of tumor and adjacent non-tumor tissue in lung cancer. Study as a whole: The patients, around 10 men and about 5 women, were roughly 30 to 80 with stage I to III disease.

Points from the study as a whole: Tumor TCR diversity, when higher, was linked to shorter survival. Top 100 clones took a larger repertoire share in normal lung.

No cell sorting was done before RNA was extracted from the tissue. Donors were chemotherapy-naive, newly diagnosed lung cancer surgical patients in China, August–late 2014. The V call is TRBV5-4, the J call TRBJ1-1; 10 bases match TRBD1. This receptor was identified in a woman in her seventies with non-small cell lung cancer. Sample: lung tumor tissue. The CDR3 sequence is CAGSSPGQGNTEAFF. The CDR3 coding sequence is TGTGCCGGCAGCTCGCCGGGACAGGGGAACACAGAAGCTTTCTTT.